This T cell receptor (beta chain) is from a study of T-cell reconstitution after alpha-beta-depleted transplantation in children. V lost 4 bases and J 3 bases, leaving 8 bases between the germline ends. CDR1 and CDR2 (germline): SGHRS, YFSETQ. The CDR3 is 13 residues long. The library targeted TCRbeta and was prepared with unique molecular identifiers. TCRdb called the PCR reads again in MiXCR, with one record for every CDR3 protein. The table records some 400,000 distinct CDR3 sequences, roughly 20% of them present only once. The sequence was obtained from a human donor who donated a stem cell graft to a child with acute myeloid leukemia. The chain carries TRBV5-1 and TRBJ1-5; D remains ambiguous. Sequenced material: PBMCs from the stem cell graft donor, taken from the stem cell graft. As DNA, the CDR3 is TGCGCCAGCAGCGAGGACTTCAATCAGCCCCAGCATTTT. Translated, it gives CASSEDFNQPQHF.